These 16 T cell receptor beta chains share one sample of origin, sequenced in a study of cytomegalovirus exposure and HLA in healthy donors. The PCR employed 60 Vbeta primers together with 13 Jbeta primers. Sequencing was performed with immunoSEQ multiplex PCR; in TCRdb, only in-frame clones are kept and a portion is missing. The table lists about 130,000 clones, around four fifths of them singletons. The sample taken for sequencing was PBMCs. These receptors all stem from a human donor in good health.

The V gene is TRBV5-6, the J gene TRBJ1-1; weak D call: TRBD1 (6 bases). Germline lookup yields CDR1 SGHDT and CDR2 YYEEEE. Trimming shortened V by 4 bases and J by 6 bases, and 10 bases separated the two germline ends. The CDR3 runs 12 residues. CDR3 sequence reads: CASSLDSAEAFF. CDR3 DNA: TGTGCCAGCAGCCTGGACAGTGCTGAAGCTTTCTTT.

This chain connects TRBV7-2 to TRBJ1-1; D possibly corresponds to TRBD1 (5 bases). The germline V gene encodes CDR1 SGHTA and CDR2 FQGNSA. V was trimmed by 4 bases and J by 0 bases, leaving 15 bases between them. The CDR3 runs to 16 residues. DNA of the CDR3: TGTGCCAGCAGCTCCGGACAAGGACGGGTGAACACTGAAGCTTTCTTT. It specifies CASSSGQGRVNTEAFF.

In this sample, this clone turned up once. In DNA form, the CDR3 reads TGTGCCAGCAGCTGGGGTTGGGGTTACAGGGGGTCTATTTTCGAGCAGTACTTC. Its protein product is CASSWGWGYRGSIFEQYF. The rearrangement links TRBV5-8 to TRBJ2-7; 8 bases are a match to TRBD1. Germline CDR1 is SGHTS and CDR2 is YDEGEE. This CDR3 contains 18 residues. Trimming cost V 3 bases and J 6 bases; bases outside gene matches: 20.

The chain employs TRBV28 and TRBJ2-5; 8 bases map to TRBD2. The trim removed 7 bases at V and 1 base at J, leaving 8 bases unmatched. Germline assignment: CDR1 MDHEN and CDR2 SYDVKM. The CDR3 covers 15 residues. Here the CDR3 reads CASTHLAGPQETQYF. The DNA for the CDR3 is TGTGCCAGCACTCACTTAGCGGGACCCCAAGAGACCCAGTACTTC.

The chain links TRBV18 to TRBJ2-7; D gene unclear. CDR1 and CDR2 from the germline V gene are KGHSH and LQKENI. The CDR3 extends over 13 amino acids. V was pared by 6 bases and J by 0 bases, with 9 bases between. The CDR3, as DNA: TGTGCCAGCTCTCCCCCGGTCTCCTACGAGCAGTACTTC. Translating gives CASSPPVSYEQYF.

J is TRBJ2-7 and V is TRBV6-1; D is perhaps TRBD1 (6 bases). The length of the CDR3 is 14 residues. Trimming removed 6 bases at V and 5 bases at J, with 17 bases between. Germline loops: CDR1 MNHNS, CDR2 SASEGT. CDR3 nucleotide sequence: TGTGCCAGCAGCCCCCGGGACAAGAACGACGAGCAGTACTTC. This translates into CASSPRDKNDEQYF.

This clone appeared a few times. This sequence joins TRBV2 and TRBJ1-1, with 9 positions matching TRBD1. V lost 2 bases and J lost 8; bases outside the gene matches: 9. The CDR3 extends over 15 amino acids. Germline CDR1 is SNHLY and CDR2 is FYNNEI. The CDR3 DNA is TGTGCCAGCAGTGAAATGGACAGGGGAAGTCCCGAAGCTTTCTTT. This encodes CASSEMDRGSPEAFF.

V gene TRBV9 combines with J gene TRBJ2-5; 12 nucleotides line up with TRBD2. The J call is in doubt because the DNA end fits TRBJ2-7 better. There are 15 residues in the CDR3. Germline V CDR1 and CDR2: SGDLS, YYNGEE. CDR3 nucleotides: TGTGCCAGCAGCCCCCGGACTAGCGGGGCCTACGAGCAGTACTTC. Amino acid sequence: CASSPRTSGAYEQYF.

The chain recombines TRBV15 with TRBJ2-7, with 7 bases that match TRBD1. Germline CDR1 LNHNV, CDR2 YYDKDF (reference sequence). This CDR3 has 16 amino acids. The trim removed 5 bases at V and 2 bases at J, leaving 12 bases unmatched. The CDR3 protein is CATSPIVRQGPYEQYF. The CDR3 nucleotides read TGTGCCACCAGCCCTATAGTTCGACAGGGACCCTACGAGCAGTACTTC.

The rearrangement uses TRBV6-1 and TRBJ1-4; TRBD1 aligns across 7 bases. The ends lost 6 bases at V and 7 bases at J; junction bases unmatched: 5. The CDR3 is 13 residues long. Germline CDR1 and CDR2: MNHNS and SASEGT. CDR3 nucleotides: TGTGCCAGCAGGGTCAGGGGGGTTGAAAAACTGTTTTTT. This codes for CASRVRGVEKLFF.

CDR3 region: CASSYFGFMNTEAFF. CDR3 nucleotides: TGTGCCAGCAGTTACTTCGGTTTCATGAACACTGAAGCTTTCTTT. V usage is TRBV6-6 and J usage is TRBJ1-1; D gene unclear. V was shortened by 1 base and J by 0 bases, with 9 bases between the two germline ends. The germline CDR1 and CDR2 sequences are MNHNY and SVGAGI (reference sequence). CDR3 length equals 15 residues.

This chain uses TRBV6-1 with TRBJ1-1; D not resolved. This CDR3 contains 12 residues. Germline V gene data show CDR1 as MNHNS and CDR2 as SASEGT. The V end was cut by 10 bases, the J end by 5 bases, with 14 bases between. The CDR3 DNA follows: TGTGCCACCGGGAGTGGAGGGACTGAAGCTTTCTTT. Amino acids: CATGSGGTEAFF.

This clone was recorded a few times. The chain carries TRBV21-1 and TRBJ1-1. TRBV21-1 is a listed pseudogene. This CDR3 spans 13 amino acids. This chain's CDR3 is CAGYGGKDTEAFF. CDR3 nucleotide sequence: TGTGCAGGCTACGGCGGGAAGGACACTGAAGCTTTCTTT.

There are a few counts of this clone. CDR3 residues: CASSYSLLPVYEQYF. CDR3 DNA: TGTGCCAGCAGTTACTCGCTTCTTCCAGTCTACGAGCAGTACTTC. The chain links TRBV6-5 to TRBJ2-7; no definite D call. Trimming shortened V by 0 bases and J by 3 bases, and 12 bases separated the two germline ends. The germline CDR1 and CDR2 sequences are MNHEY and SVGAGI. CDR3 length equals 15 residues.

This rearrangement joins TRBV7-9 to TRBJ1-2, with TRBD1 matching over 8 bases. The CDR3 is 15 residues long. Germline V gives CDR1 SEHNR, CDR2 FQNEAQ (reference sequence). The V gene end was trimmed by 5 bases and the J gene end by 1 base; junction bases not matched to a gene: 6. In DNA, the CDR3 is TGTGCCAGCAGCCCGAGACAGGGGATTAACTATGGCTACACCTTC. Residues: CASSPRQGINYGYTF.

The gene calls are TRBV5-1 and TRBJ2-7; TRBD1 matches 8 bases. The ends lost 3 bases at V and 1 base at J; junction bases unmatched: 9. The germline V gene has CDR1 SGHRS and CDR2 YFSETQ. CDR3 length: 16 amino acids. In DNA form, the CDR3 reads TGCGCCAGCAGCTCACTTCAGGGGGCGGGTTCCTACGAGCAGTACTTC. Translation gives CASSSLQGAGSYEQYF.